These 30 T cell receptor beta chains were sequenced from one sample in a study of beta chain features in type 1 diabetes. The entirety of the isolated RNA underwent reverse transcription, so expressed TCRB transcripts were sequenced. Some clones are missing from TCRdb's copy, which holds only in-frame ones; the method was immunoSEQ multiplex PCR. Of hundreds of thousands of clones detected, roughly 16% appear once; the ten largest clones hold approximately 0.099%. What was sequenced was naive CD4+ T cells from blood. These TCRs come from a man aged 18 to 30 in good health.

This chain links TRBV28 with TRBJ2-7; D is possibly TRBD1 or TRBD2 (5 bases each). Germline V lookup: CDR1 MDHEN, CDR2 SYDVKM. Trimming took off 3 bases at V and 4 bases at J, with 22 bases between the two ends. The CDR3 covers 17 residues. In DNA form, the CDR3 reads TGTGCCAGCAGTTTCTCCTACCTTCGGGGACGGAGTTACGAGCAGTACTTC. It is translated as CASSFSYLRGRSYEQYF.

This clone appeared a few times. The chain is built from TRBV9 and TRBJ2-7; TRBD1 is a possible D gene (6 bases). The germline V gene encodes CDR1 SGDLS and CDR2 YYNGEE. The CDR3 has 14 amino acids. V was clipped by 0 bases and J by 4 bases, with 11 bases between them. The CDR3 reads CASSVGQEIYEQYF. The CDR3 region has the DNA TGTGCCAGCAGCGTAGGACAGGAGATTTACGAGCAGTACTTC.

The rearrangement uses TRBV7-9 and TRBJ1-2; 9 bases are shared with TRBD1. The CDR3 covers 14 residues. Germline-derived CDR1 and CDR2 are SEHNR and FQNEAQ (reference sequence). V lost 5 bases, J lost 8 bases, and 9 bases stayed unmatched. The CDR3 region has the DNA TGTGCCAGCAGCATCACGGACAGGGGATCGGGCTACACCTTC. Translating gives CASSITDRGSGYTF.

This clone turned up a few times. The chain is built from TRBV19 and TRBJ1-4; no firm D call. V lost 3 bases and J lost 6, with 11 bases in between. The CDR3 is 14 residues long. Per germline, CDR1 LNHDA and CDR2 SQIVND (reference sequence). The CDR3 sequence: CASSIMGLDEKLFF. CDR3 nucleotides: TGTGCCAGTAGTATCATGGGTTTGGATGAAAAACTGTTTTTT. Full variable domain (outside the CDR3, taken from reference TRBV19 and TRBJ1-4): DGGITQSPKYLFRKEGQNVTLSCEQNLNHDAMYWYRQDPGQGLRLIYYSQIVNDFQKGDIAEGYSVSREKKESFPLTVTSAQKNPTAFYLCASSIMGLDEKLFFGSGTQLSVL.

Only a few counts were recorded for this clone. This chain links TRBV28 with TRBJ1-3, with D possibly matching TRBD1 (5 bases). V lost 6 bases and J 0 bases, leaving 15 bases between the germline ends. The V gene's germline CDR1 is MDHEN and CDR2 SYDVKM. The CDR3 length is 16 residues. In nucleotides, the CDR3 is TGTGCCAGCAGGTCACAGGAGCCTTACTCTGGAAACACCATATATTTT. This translates into CASRSQEPYSGNTIYF.

This clone was counted a few times. The chain recombines TRBV19 with TRBJ1-2, with 8 positions matching TRBD1. This CDR3 is built from 13 residues. Per the germline V gene, CDR1 is LNHDA and CDR2 is SQIVND (reference sequence). V lost 11 bases and J lost 4; bases outside the gene matches: 9. The CDR3 nucleotides read TGTGCCGCCCAGCAGGGGGCTGGCTATGGCTACACCTTC. Its translation: CAAQQGAGYGYTF. Based on the CDR3 plus reference TRBV19 and TRBJ1-2, the full variable domain is DGGITQSPKYLFRKEGQNVTLSCEQNLNHDAMYWYRQDPGQGLRLIYYSQIVNDFQKGDIAEGYSVSREKKESFPLTVTSAQKNPTAFYLCAAQQGAGYGYTFGSGTRLTVV.

This clone was picked up a small number of times. Other DNA sequences within the sample encode an identical CDR3. Written as DNA, the CDR3 is TGTGCCAGCAGCTTCGGGGGATCCACAGATACGCAGTATTTT. This translates into CASSFGGSTDTQYF. The rearrangement links TRBV5-4 to TRBJ2-3, with a weak D call TRBD2 (6 bases). CDR1 is SGHNT, CDR2 YYREEE, per germline (reference sequence). This CDR3 comprises 14 residues. V was clipped by 2 bases and J by 2 bases, with 9 bases between them.

The V and J genes are TRBV5-1 and TRBJ2-7; D remains ambiguous. V was cut by 0 bases and J by 5 bases, with 3 bases left in between. The CDR3 length is 11 residues. Germline V gene sequence: CDR1 SGHRS, CDR2 YFSETQ. CDR3 in amino acids: CASSLEDEQYF. The CDR3 coding sequence is TGCGCCAGCAGCTTGGAGGACGAGCAGTACTTC.

This clone was seen repeatedly, ten times or more. V and J are TRBV7-9 and TRBJ1-1; D is undetermined. This CDR3 has 13 amino acids. Trimming left V 7 bases short and J 2 bases short, with 11 bases between. Germline lookup yields CDR1 SEHNR and CDR2 FQNEAQ (reference sequence). Here the CDR3 reads CASNEEFNTEAFF. Written as DNA, the CDR3 is TGTGCCAGCAACGAGGAGTTCAACACTGAAGCTTTCTTT. Full variable domain (outside the CDR3, taken from reference TRBV7-9 and TRBJ1-1): DTGVSQNPRHKITKRGQNVTFRCDPISEHNRLYWYRQTLGQGPEFLTYFQNEAQLEKSRLLSDRFSAERPKGSFSTLEIQRTEQGDSAMYLCASNEEFNTEAFFGQGTRLTVV.

This clone was recorded a few times. The chain's CDR3 is CASSPGLAGSYEQYF. CDR3 nucleotide sequence: TGTGCCAGCAGTCCCGGACTAGCGGGATCCTACGAGCAGTACTTC. This rearrangement joins TRBV28 to TRBJ2-7, with 12 bases fitting TRBD2. This CDR3 has 15 amino acids. With V trimmed by 5 bases and J by 1 base, 3 bases remained unmatched. Germline CDR1 reads MDHEN; CDR2 reads SYDVKM.

This clone was found a few times. The chain employs TRBV11-3 and TRBJ2-2; D may be TRBD2 (5 bases). The CDR3 runs to 15 residues. The germline V gene encodes CDR1 SGHNT and CDR2 YENEEA. The V and J ends lost 3 bases and 4 bases respectively, with 12 bases between them. This chain's CDR3 is CASSFASPGTGELFF. Here the CDR3 DNA reads TGTGCCAGCAGCTTCGCTAGCCCTGGCACCGGGGAGCTGTTTTTT.

This clone was counted between two and nine times. V usage is TRBV27 and J usage is TRBJ1-5; TRBD1 is a possible D gene (5 bases). The germline V and J ends were trimmed by 3 bases and 1 base, with 13 bases remaining between them. The germline gives CDR1 MNHEY, CDR2 SMNVEV (reference sequence). The CDR3 sequence is 16 residues long. The CDR3, as DNA: TGTGCCAGCAGTTTCGTCAGGGACGGGAGCAATCAGCCCCAGCATTTT. It yields the protein CASSFVRDGSNQPQHF.

This clone turned up a few times. This chain joins TRBV7-8 and TRBJ1-3; perhaps TRBD1 as D (5 bases). This CDR3 spans 17 amino acids. Germline assignment: CDR1 SGHVS and CDR2 FQNEAQ. The germline V and J ends were trimmed by 1 base and 0 bases, with 13 bases remaining between them. CDR3: CASSLEWGHISGNTIYF. As DNA, the CDR3 is TGTGCCAGCAGCTTAGAATGGGGCCACATCTCTGGAAACACCATATATTTT. Complete variable domain (other parts from reference TRBV7-8 and TRBJ1-3): GAGVSQSPRYKVAKRGQDVALRCDPISGHVSLFWYQQALGQGPEFLTYFQNEAQLDKSGLPSDRFFAERPEGSVSTLKIQRTQQEDSAVYLCASSLEWGHISGNTIYFGEGSWLTVV.

This clone was seen more than once but under ten times. The rearrangement links TRBV7-9 to TRBJ2-1; the D gene is possibly TRBD2 (7 bases). The CDR3 is 15 residues long. The V end lost 5 bases, the J end lost 7 bases, and 18 bases lay between the germline ends. Looked up from germline, CDR1 is SEHNR and CDR2 is FQNEAQ (reference sequence). The CDR3 DNA reads TGTGCCAGCAGCCCCCACGGGGGGCGCGAAAATGAGCAGTTCTTC. Encoded protein: CASSPHGGRENEQFF.

There are a few counts of this clone. The chain uses TRBV5-1 and TRBJ2-4; no clear D gene. V was trimmed by 0 bases and J by 5 bases, leaving 9 bases between them. The germline gives CDR1 SGHRS, CDR2 YFSETQ. CDR3 length equals 14 residues. CDR3 in DNA: TGCGCCAGCAGCTTGGGGCCAGAAGAAAACATTCAGTACTTC. It translates to CASSLGPEENIQYF.

This clone was counted between two and nine times. The chain links TRBV6-6 to TRBJ1-2, with 7 bases matching TRBD1. The V gene end was trimmed by 6 bases and the J gene end by 6 bases; junction bases not matched to a gene: 7. The germline V gene has CDR1 MNHNY and CDR2 SVGAGI (reference sequence). This CDR3 is 13 amino acids long. CDR3 bases: TGTGCCAGCAGCATACAGGGGATCGATGGCTACACCTTC. This sequence encodes CASSIQGIDGYTF.

The chain is built from TRBV5-4 and TRBJ2-7; 7 bases line up with TRBD1. The CDR3 spans 15 residues. Germline V gene sequence: CDR1 SGHNT, CDR2 YYREEE (reference sequence). V lost 0 bases, J lost 1 base, and 4 bases stayed unmatched. The DNA for the CDR3 is TGTGCCAGCAGCTTGGTGGGACAGAGGTCCTACGAGCAGTACTTC. It is translated as CASSLVGQRSYEQYF.

This rearrangement joins TRBV28 to TRBJ2-5, with 11 bases lining up with TRBD2. Trimming removed 7 bases from V and 4 bases from J; junction bases left unmatched: 17. This CDR3 region has 18 residues. The germline CDR1 and CDR2 sequences are MDHEN and SYDVKM. CDR3 coding DNA: TGTGCCAGCACATCGGGTAGCGGGAGGGCCGGTGATGGAGAGACCCAGTACTTC. Its translation is CASTSGSGRAGDGETQYF. Full variable domain (remainder filled in from reference TRBV28 and TRBJ2-5): DVKVTQSSRYLVKRTGEKVFLECVQDMDHENMFWYRQDPGLGLRLIYFSYDVKMKEKGDIPEGYSVSREKKERFSLILESASTNQTSMYLCASTSGSGRAGDGETQYFGPGTRLLVL.

This clone was seen more than once but under ten times. The V and J genes are TRBV28 and TRBJ2-7; possible D gene TRBD2, 5 bases. There are 12 residues in the CDR3. Deletions cut 5 bases from V and 9 bases from J, with 14 bases between. The germline gives CDR1 MDHEN, CDR2 SYDVKM. Written as DNA, the CDR3 is TGTGCCAGCAGTCTCCCGGGGTACATGCAGTACTTC. Translation: CASSLPGYMQYF.

This clone came up a few times. The chain joins TRBV20-1 to TRBJ1-1; D ambiguous. The length of the CDR3 is 11 residues. From germline, CDR1 is DFQATT and CDR2 SNEGSKA (reference sequence). The ends were cut back, 2 bases at V and 3 bases at J, with 4 bases in the middle. In nucleotides, the CDR3 is TGCAGTGCTAGAAAGGACACTGAAGCTTTCTTT. It specifies CSARKDTEAFF.

This clone was observed a few times. This chain joins TRBV6-1 and TRBJ1-5, with TRBD1 as a possible D gene (6 bases). The germline CDR1 and CDR2 sequences are MNHNS and SASEGT. This CDR3 spans 15 amino acids. V lost 7 bases and J 6 bases, leaving 19 bases between the germline ends. In DNA, the CDR3 is TGTGCCAGCAACAGACTCCAGGGGCTGGGTCAGCCCCAGCATTTT. Protein product: CASNRLQGLGQPQHF.

This sequence joins TRBV7-2 and TRBJ2-1; no clear D gene. This CDR3 comprises 15 residues. Looked up from germline, CDR1 is SGHTA and CDR2 is FQGNSA. V was pared by 1 base and J by 4 bases, with 11 bases between. CDR3 loop: CASSLDIQKYNEQFF. The CDR3 bases are TGTGCCAGCAGCTTAGATATCCAGAAGTACAATGAGCAGTTCTTC.

This clone came up a few times. The rearrangement joins TRBV5-4 to TRBJ2-5; the D gene is possibly TRBD2 (6 bases). Trimming left V 2 bases short and J 4 bases short, with 15 bases between. From germline, CDR1 is SGHNT and CDR2 YYREEE (reference sequence). The CDR3 has 15 amino acids. The CDR3 coding sequence is TGTGCCAGCAGCTTTAGTGGGGGGTATGGAGAGACCCAGTACTTC. As protein: CASSFSGGYGETQYF. Full variable domain (missing parts from reference TRBV5-4 and TRBJ2-5): ETGVTQSPTHLIKTRGQQVTLRCSSQSGHNTVSWYQQALGQGPQFIFQYYREEENGRGNFPPRFSGLQFPNYSSELNVNALELDDSALYLCASSFSGGYGETQYFGPGTRLLVL.

In this sample, this clone turned up a few times. V is TRBV7-2 and J is TRBJ2-3; D may be TRBD1 or TRBD2 (5 bases each). Trimming removed 3 bases at V and 5 bases at J, with 12 bases between. This CDR3 region has 14 residues. Germline CDR1 reads SGHTA; CDR2 reads FQGNSA. The DNA for the CDR3 is TGTGCCAGCAGCTTCCCCGGGGCCGGAGATACGCAGTATTTT. Translating gives CASSFPGAGDTQYF. Full variable domain (missing parts from reference TRBV7-2 and TRBJ2-3): GAGVSQSPSNKVTEKGKDVELRCDPISGHTALYWYRQSLGQGLEFLIYFQGNSAPDKSGLPSDRFSAERTGGSVSTLTIQRTQQEDSAVYLCASSFPGAGDTQYFGPGTRLTVL.

This clone was seen a few times. The chain carries TRBV25-1 and TRBJ2-2, with 8 positions matching TRBD1. Germline CDR1 and CDR2: MGHDK and SYGVNS. This CDR3 is built from 14 residues. The V and J ends lost 4 bases and 6 bases, in that order; junction bases with no gene match: 4. Here the CDR3 DNA reads TGTGCCAGCAGTGCGGACAGGGCGTCCGGGGAGCTGTTTTTT. Amino acids: CASSADRASGELFF.

The CDR3 loop reads CASSSSSAYNEQFF. CDR3 in DNA: TGTGCCAGCAGTTCCAGCTCTGCCTACAATGAGCAGTTCTTC. The V call is TRBV27, the J call TRBJ2-1, with unresolved D. Germline CDR1 and CDR2: MNHEY and SMNVEV (reference sequence). The V and J ends lost 4 bases and 2 bases respectively, with 9 bases between them. This CDR3 has 14 residues.

In this sample, this clone turned up a few times. The chain recombines TRBV5-1 with TRBJ2-3, with TRBD1 identical over 7 bases. CDR3 size: 14 residues. The junction had 7 bases not matched to a gene; V was cut back by 5 bases and J by 4 bases. The germline gives CDR1 SGHRS, CDR2 YFSETQ. The CDR3 nucleotides read TGCGCCAGCAGTCCCGACAGGGCCGCAGATACGCAGTATTTT. This encodes CASSPDRAADTQYF.

A few counts support this clone. This chain joins TRBV5-1 and TRBJ2-3; the D is unclear. CDR1 and CDR2 (germline): SGHRS, YFSETQ. Trimming pared 0 bases from V and 5 bases from J, leaving 4 bases between. CDR3 length equals 12 residues. For the CDR3, the DNA is TGCGCCAGCAGCTTGGAATTAGATACGCAGTATTTT. Amino acids: CASSLELDTQYF.

A few counts support this clone. V is TRBV28 and J is TRBJ2-3; maybe TRBD1 (7 bases). The CDR3 runs to 15 residues. V lost 6 bases to trimming and J lost 1 base, with 14 bases between them. Germline CDR1 MDHEN, CDR2 SYDVKM. CDR3 sequence (DNA): TGTGCCAGCAGGAAGGAGGGGGCGGGCACAGATACGCAGTATTTT. Protein sequence: CASRKEGAGTDTQYF.

This clone was recorded only once. The rearrangement joins TRBV5-1 to TRBJ2-5, with 7 bases that match TRBD1. The V gene end was trimmed by 6 bases and the J gene end by 2 bases; junction bases not matched to a gene: 7. Germline assignment: CDR1 SGHRS and CDR2 YFSETQ. The CDR3 has 14 residues. This chain's CDR3 is CASNPLRGQETQYF. The CDR3 DNA is TGCGCCAGCAACCCACTCAGGGGGCAAGAGACCCAGTACTTC.